These 24 T cell receptor beta chains share one sample of origin, sequenced in a study of Graves' ophthalmopathy and Graves' hyperthyroidism. Using RNA transcripts, the TCR beta CDR3 regions were amplified. Investigators did first-round RT-PCR with HTBI primers, then second-round multiplex PCR. Each CDR3 protein is one row after TCRdb ran MiXCR on the multiplex PCR reads. The sample includes approximately 480,000 distinct CDR3 sequences, approximately 15% of them seen just once. The specimen sequenced was blood. These receptors originate from a woman in her twenties or thirties with Graves' ophthalmopathy.

This clonotype was seen at least ten times. The V call is TRBV13, the J call TRBJ2-7; the D call may be TRBD1 or TRBD2 (7 bases each). V gave up 3 bases and J gave up 6 bases, with 9 bases separating them. CDR1 is PRHDT and CDR2 is FYEKMQ in the germline V gene (reference sequence). This CDR3 is built from 12 residues. This CDR3 reads CASSFRGGEQYF. The CDR3 nucleotides are TGTGCCAGCAGCTTCAGGGGGGGCGAGCAGTACTTC.

This clonotype has just a few counts. The genes are TRBV28 and TRBJ2-4, with TRBD1 matching over 8 bases. The CDR3 totals 21 residues. The junction had 24 bases not matched to a gene; V was cut back by 8 bases and J by 0 bases. In germline, CDR1 is MDHEN, CDR2 SYDVKM. The CDR3 DNA reads TGTGCCAGCGGGGGCCCGGGGCACGCAACCGACAGGGGCCTAGCCAAAAACATTCAGTACTTC. Translation: CASGGPGHATDRGLAKNIQYF. The entire variable domain, with the rest obtained from reference TRBV28 and TRBJ2-4, is as follows: DVKVTQSSRYLVKRTGEKVFLECVQDMDHENMFWYRQDPGLGLRLIYFSYDVKMKEKGDIPEGYSVSREKKERFSLILESASTNQTSMYLCASGGPGHATDRGLAKNIQYFGAGTRLSVL.

Ten or more counts support this clonotype. The rearrangement uses TRBV7-3 and TRBJ1-1; D is unclear. Between the trimmed V and J ends, which lost 4 bases and 4 bases, there was a span of 13 bases. CDR1 SGHTA and CDR2 FQGTGA come from the germline V gene. This CDR3 has 14 residues. This CDR3 reads CASSSGAPLTEAFF. In DNA form, the CDR3 reads TGTGCCAGCAGCTCGGGAGCCCCCCTCACTGAAGCTTTCTTT.

The rearrangement joins TRBV11-3 to TRBJ1-2; D remains unclear. The CDR3 runs 13 residues. CDR1 and CDR2 from the germline V gene are SGHNT and YENEEA. Trimming took 4 bases from V and 8 from J, leaving 14 bases between them. The CDR3 DNA reads as TGTGCCAGCAGCTCCCGGACCGAGCGGGGCTACACCTTC. This translates into CASSSRTERGYTF.

There are many counts of this clonotype. CDR3 in DNA: TGTGCCAGCACTCTTACAGAAGAAGCTTTCTTT. Protein: CASTLTEEAFF. V and J are TRBV7-2 and TRBJ1-1, with D unresolved. Trimming stripped 7 bases from V and 8 bases from J, with 11 bases between. This CDR3 has 11 residues. CDR1 is SGHTA and CDR2 is FQGNSA in the germline V gene.

The chain combines TRBV4-1 with TRBJ2-2; TRBD1 is a possible D gene (5 bases). Germline V gene lookup returns CDR1 MGHRA and CDR2 YSYEKL. CDR3 length: 17 residues. Trimming stripped 2 bases from V and 2 bases from J, with 15 bases between. The CDR3 region is CASSQFWWQGNTGELFF. The DNA of the CDR3 is TGCGCCAGCAGCCAATTTTGGTGGCAGGGAAACACCGGGGAGCTGTTTTTT.

In its sample, this clonotype was seen many times. Relative to the germline gene, one junction end is altered; a read error may explain this. The chain uses TRBV7-7 and TRBJ2-2; 9 nucleotides match TRBD1. This CDR3 region has 16 residues. Germline values: CDR1 SSHAT, CDR2 FNYEAQ (reference sequence). DNA of the CDR3: TGTGCTAGCAGCCAAACCGGGACAGGGAGAACCGGGGAGCTGTTTTTT. This sequence encodes CASSQTGTGRTGELFF.

This clonotype showed up many times. The rearrangement uses TRBV12-3 or TRBV12-4 and TRBJ2-4; D unclear. This CDR3 has 14 residues. Trimming shortened V by 3 bases and J by 3 bases, and 9 bases separated the two germline ends. The CDR3 reads CASSFPNLKNIQYF. The CDR3 region has the DNA TGTGCCAGCAGTTTTCCCAATCTCAAAAACATTCAGTACTTC.

The chain has TRBV19 and TRBJ1-1; D possibly corresponds to TRBD1 (5 bases). The germline V gene encodes CDR1 LNHDA and CDR2 SQIVND (reference sequence). V lost 8 bases and J lost 5, with 15 bases in between. This CDR3 contains 13 residues. The CDR3 bases are TGTGCCAGTCATAGAGGGGAAGGGACTGAAGCTTTCTTT. This codes for CASHRGEGTEAFF. The full variable domain, in which reference TRBV19 and TRBJ1-1 provide the parts outside the CDR3, is DGGITQSPKYLFRKEGQNVTLSCEQNLNHDAMYWYRQDPGQGLRLIYYSQIVNDFQKGDIAEGYSVSREKKESFPLTVTSAQKNPTAFYLCASHRGEGTEAFFGQGTRLTVV.

This clonotype was seen repeatedly, ten times or more. The chain employs TRBV3-1 and TRBJ1-1; D is possibly TRBD1 (5 bases). There are 15 residues in the CDR3. Per the germline V gene, CDR1 is LGHDT and CDR2 is YNNKEL (reference sequence). V dropped 1 base and J dropped 3 bases, with 12 bases sitting between them. The CDR3 region has the DNA TGTGCCAGCAGCCAAGGGACACGATCGTACACTGAAGCTTTCTTT. Protein: CASSQGTRSYTEAFF.

This clonotype was picked up many times. The CDR3 DNA is TGTGCCAGCAGCCCGAGTATCATAAGCACTGAAGCTTTCTTT. Amino acids: CASSPSIISTEAFF. The rearrangement uses TRBV7-9 and TRBJ1-1; no clear D gene. Germline lookup yields CDR1 SEHNR and CDR2 FQNEAQ (reference sequence). The CDR3 contains 14 residues. The V and J ends lost 5 bases and 4 bases respectively, with 14 bases between them.

The sample holds many counts of this clonotype. The V gene is TRBV6-1, the J gene TRBJ1-2; D gene ambiguous. V lost 3 bases and J lost 5, with 10 bases in between. In germline, CDR1 is MNHNS, CDR2 SASEGT. This CDR3 comprises 13 residues. The DNA of the CDR3 is TGTGCCAGCAGTGACGTCGGCACTTATGGCTACACCTTC. Translated, it gives CASSDVGTYGYTF.

Many counts were recorded for this clonotype. This chain joins TRBV2 and TRBJ1-1; D uncertain. Germline V CDR1 and CDR2: SNHLY, FYNNEI. The CDR3 runs to 10 residues. Between the trimmed V and J ends, which lost 6 bases and 8 bases, there was a span of 7 bases. The CDR3 sequence: CASRPDEAFF. The DNA of the CDR3 is TGTGCCAGCAGGCCCGACGAAGCTTTCTTT. Filled out from reference TRBV2 and TRBJ1-1, the complete variable domain reads EPEVTQTPSHQVTQMGQEVILRCVPISNHLYFYWYRQILGQKVEFLVSFYNNEISEKSEIFDDQFSVERPDGSNFTLKIRSTKLEDSAMYFCASRPDEAFFGQGTRLTVV.

This clonotype has ten or more counts. The chain carries TRBV20-1 and TRBJ1-1; D perhaps matches TRBD1 (5 bases). The CDR3 covers 12 residues. Germline V gene sequence: CDR1 DFQATT, CDR2 SNEGSKA (reference sequence). V was clipped by 6 bases and J by 3 bases, with 11 bases between them. In DNA form, the CDR3 reads TGCAGTGCCCCTCGGGGGGACACTGAAGCTTTCTTT. It codes for CSAPRGDTEAFF.

This clonotype was observed many times. This sequence joins TRBV12-3 or TRBV12-4 and TRBJ2-7, with 7 bases that match TRBD1. This CDR3 has 15 residues. With V trimmed by 4 bases and J by 7 bases, 13 bases remained unmatched. The CDR3 sequence is CASSSHRDRGGEQYF. The CDR3 DNA reads TGTGCCAGCAGTTCCCACCGGGACAGAGGAGGTGAGCAGTACTTC.

This clonotype was detected many times. The chain carries TRBV10-3 and TRBJ1-5, with no clear D. CDR1 is ENHRY and CDR2 is SYGVKD in the germline V gene. The CDR3 consists of 16 residues. Trimming cost V 3 bases and J 0 bases, with 12 bases left between them. The CDR3 DNA follows: TGTGCCATCAGTGAAGGTGGAGGGTCTAGCAATCAGCCCCAGCATTTT. As protein: CAISEGGGSSNQPQHF.

V gene TRBV12-3 or TRBV12-4 combines with J gene TRBJ1-3; no clear D. Trimming took off 6 bases at V and 0 bases at J, with 12 bases between the two ends. The CDR3 extends over 15 amino acids. The CDR3 sequence is CASSPLASSGNTIYF. The DNA of the CDR3 is TGTGCCAGCAGCCCCCTCGCTAGCTCTGGAAACACCATATATTTT.

In its sample, this clonotype was seen many times. The chain joins TRBV15 to TRBJ1-5; no clear D gene. Trimming took off 1 base at V and 5 bases at J, with 6 bases between the two ends. The CDR3 contains 13 residues. The V gene's germline CDR1 is LNHNV and CDR2 YYDKDF (reference sequence). CDR3 nucleotide sequence: TGTGCCACCAGCAGAGTCTATGATCAGCCCCAGCATTTT. Its translation: CATSRVYDQPQHF.

The table lists this clonotype with many counts. The V call is TRBV10-3, the J call TRBJ2-7; 7 bases align to TRBD1. Germline V gene data show CDR1 as ENHRY and CDR2 as SYGVKD. This CDR3 has 15 residues. V lost 2 bases and J lost 3; bases outside the gene matches: 7. The CDR3 spells CAISEPGTEIYEQYF. CDR3 DNA: TGTGCCATCAGTGAGCCCGGGACAGAGATCTACGAGCAGTACTTC.

This clonotype was counted many times. The rearrangement links TRBV4-1 to TRBJ1-2; 11 bases map to TRBD1. The CDR3 length is 16 residues. The V segment lost 4 bases and the J segment 4 bases; nucleotides outside the gene matches: 8. CDR1 MGHRA and CDR2 YSYEKL come from the germline V gene. The CDR3 protein is CASSPPWDRGSYGYTF. DNA for the CDR3: TGCGCCAGCAGCCCACCTTGGGACAGGGGGTCCTATGGCTACACCTTC.

This clonotype was counted only a few times. This chain joins TRBV11-1 and TRBJ2-2, with 8 bases identical to TRBD2. Per germline, CDR1 SGHAT and CDR2 FQDESV (reference sequence). V lost 4 bases and J lost 3; bases outside the gene matches: 10. The CDR3 sequence is 17 residues long. In nucleotides, the CDR3 is TGTGCCAGCAGCTCCCCCCCCGGGAGGGCCGACACCGGGGAGCTGTTTTTT. It specifies CASSSPPGRADTGELFF.

This clonotype was observed many times. The rearrangement uses TRBV5-1 and TRBJ2-5, with 9 bases fitting TRBD1. CDR1 and CDR2 (germline): SGHRS, YFSETQ. With 4 bases clipped from V and 3 bases from J, the junction kept 4 bases outside the gene matches. The CDR3 contains 14 residues. The chain's CDR3 is CASSMRDREETQYF. For the CDR3, the DNA is TGCGCCAGCAGCATGAGGGACAGGGAAGAGACCCAGTACTTC.

This clonotype has more than one count but fewer than ten. The chain joins TRBV18 to TRBJ1-1; D may be TRBD1 (5 bases). The CDR3 is 14 residues long. Per the germline V gene, CDR1 is KGHSH and CDR2 is LQKENI. V was pared by 3 bases and J by 8 bases, with 16 bases between. The CDR3 DNA sequence: TGTGCCAGCTCACCCAGGGACCTTGCTCCAGAAGCTTTCTTT. Translation gives CASSPRDLAPEAFF.

With regard to this clonotype: One base away lies a much larger clone, so this may be a sequencing read error. This chain joins TRBV6-2 or TRBV6-3 and TRBJ1-5; a weak D match, TRBD1 (5 bases). CDR3 length equals 17 residues. Germline V lookup: CDR1 MNHEY, CDR2 SVGEGT. The CDR3 nucleotides are TGTGCCGGCAGCACTTCAGGGCCTATAGCTGGCAATCAGCCCAAGCATTTT. This gives the protein CAGSTSGPIAGNQPKHF.